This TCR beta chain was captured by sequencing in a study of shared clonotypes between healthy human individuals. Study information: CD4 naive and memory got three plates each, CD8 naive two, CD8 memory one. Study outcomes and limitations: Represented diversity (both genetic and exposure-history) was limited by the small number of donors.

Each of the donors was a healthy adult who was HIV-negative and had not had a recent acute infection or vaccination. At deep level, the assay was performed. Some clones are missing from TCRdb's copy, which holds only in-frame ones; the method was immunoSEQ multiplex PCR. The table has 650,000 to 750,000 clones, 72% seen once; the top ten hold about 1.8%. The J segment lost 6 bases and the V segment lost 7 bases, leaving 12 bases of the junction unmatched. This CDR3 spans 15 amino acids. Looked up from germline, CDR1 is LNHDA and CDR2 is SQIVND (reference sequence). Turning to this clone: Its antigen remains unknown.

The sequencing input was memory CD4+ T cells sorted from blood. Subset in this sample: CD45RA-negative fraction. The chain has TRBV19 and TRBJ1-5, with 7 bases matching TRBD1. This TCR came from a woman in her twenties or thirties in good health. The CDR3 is CASNNPGTDLQPQHF. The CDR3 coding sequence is TGTGCCAGTAACAATCCCGGGACAGACCTTCAGCCCCAGCATTTT.